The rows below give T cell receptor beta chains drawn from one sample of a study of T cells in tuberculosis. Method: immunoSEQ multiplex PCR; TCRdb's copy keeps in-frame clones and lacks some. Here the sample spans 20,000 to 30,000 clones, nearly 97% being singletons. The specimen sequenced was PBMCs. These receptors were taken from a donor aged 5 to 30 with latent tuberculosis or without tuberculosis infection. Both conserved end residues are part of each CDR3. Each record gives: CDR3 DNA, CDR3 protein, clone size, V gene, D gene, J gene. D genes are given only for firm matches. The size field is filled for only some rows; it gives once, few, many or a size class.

CDR3nt: TGTGCCAGCAGCTTACCGGGGACTAGCGGGGAGCCAGATACGCAGTATTTT
CDR3aa: CASSLPGTSGEPDTQYF
abundance: NA
v_gene: TRBV7-9
d_gene: TRBD2
j_gene: TRBJ2-3

CDR3nt: TGTGCCAGCAGTTTATTGGGGACAGGGAATGGCTACACCTTC
CDR3aa: CASSLLGTGNGYTF
abundance: NA
v_gene: TRBV27
d_gene: TRBD1
j_gene: TRBJ1-2

CDR3nt: TGTGCCAGTAGTGCAGATGACAGGGACACTGAAGCTTTCTTT
CDR3aa: CASSADDRDTEAFF
abundance: NA
v_gene: TRBV19
d_gene: TRBD1
j_gene: TRBJ1-1

CDR3nt: TGTGCCAGCTCACCACCAGGGAGAGGAAACAATGAGCAGTTCTTC
CDR3aa: CASSPPGRGNNEQFF
abundance: once
v_gene: TRBV18
d_gene: NA
j_gene: TRBJ2-1

CDR3nt: TGTGCCAGTAGTGCGAACAGAGGACTGAATGAAAAACTGTTTTTT
CDR3aa: CASSANRGLNEKLFF
abundance: once
v_gene: TRBV19
d_gene: NA
j_gene: TRBJ1-4

CDR3nt: TGTGCCAGCAGCATAACCGGGACTAGCTCCTACAATGAGCAGTTCTTC
CDR3aa: CASSITGTSSYNEQFF
abundance: NA
v_gene: TRBV11-2
d_gene: TRBD2
j_gene: TRBJ2-1

CDR3nt: TGTGCCAGCAGTAATGACAGGGGGAATTCACCCCTCCACTTT
CDR3aa: CASSNDRGNSPLHF
abundance: NA
v_gene: TRBV25-1
d_gene: TRBD1
j_gene: TRBJ1-6

CDR3nt: TGTGCCAGCAGTTACTCCCCAGGGCATGAGCAGTTCTTC
CDR3aa: CASSYSPGHEQFF
abundance: NA
v_gene: TRBV6-6
d_gene: NA
j_gene: TRBJ2-1

CDR3nt: TGCGCCAGCACCCCCGTCCCGGGGAGCTCCTACAATGAGCAGTTCTTC
CDR3aa: CASTPVPGSSYNEQFF
abundance: NA
v_gene: TRBV5-1
d_gene: NA
j_gene: TRBJ2-1

CDR3nt: TGTGCCTGGAGCCCGTCGCGTTCCGGGCGCGGGGGCAATCAGCCCCAGCATTTT
CDR3aa: CAWSPSRSGRGGNQPQHF
abundance: once
v_gene: TRBV30
d_gene: NA
j_gene: TRBJ1-5

CDR3nt: TGTGCCAGCAGCTACAGGACAGGGGATACAGATACGCAGTATTTT
CDR3aa: CASSYRTGDTDTQYF
abundance: once
v_gene: TRBV7-2
d_gene: TRBD1
j_gene: TRBJ2-3

CDR3nt: TGTGCCAGCAGTTATCAGGGTTTAGGAGAGACCCAGTACTTC
CDR3aa: CASSYQGLGETQYF
abundance: NA
v_gene: TRBV6-5
d_gene: NA
j_gene: TRBJ2-5

CDR3nt: TGTGCCAGCAGCTTGGGTCAGGGCGGCTACACCTTC
CDR3aa: CASSLGQGGYTF
abundance: NA
v_gene: TRBV5-5
d_gene: NA
j_gene: TRBJ1-2

CDR3nt: TGTGCCACCAGCAGAGGGATCAGGGGAAGACTCAACACCATATATTTT
CDR3aa: CATSRGIRGRLNTIYF
abundance: NA
v_gene: TRBV15
d_gene: NA
j_gene: TRBJ1-3

CDR3nt: TGTGCCAGCAGTTTATTCGGCACAGGGGCTAACACTGAAGCTTTCTTT
CDR3aa: CASSLFGTGANTEAFF
abundance: NA
v_gene: TRBV27
d_gene: TRBD1
j_gene: TRBJ1-1

CDR3nt: TGTGCCAGCAGTGACTCCCCTCTCACAGATACGCAGTATTTT
CDR3aa: CASSDSPLTDTQYF
abundance: NA
v_gene: TRBV6-4
d_gene: NA
j_gene: TRBJ2-3

CDR3nt: TGTGCCAGCAGTGAAGCGTCGAGGAGTGGGGCCAACGTCCTGACTTTC
CDR3aa: CASSEASRSGANVLTF
abundance: NA
v_gene: TRBV6-1
d_gene: NA
j_gene: TRBJ2-6

CDR3nt: TGTGCCAGCAGTGAAGGAAGGCAGGGTCACTCGCAGCAGTACTTC
CDR3aa: CASSEGRQGHSQQYF
abundance: NA
v_gene: TRBV2
d_gene: NA
j_gene: TRBJ2-7

CDR3nt: TGTGCCTGGAGTCCTCGGGGCAATCAGCCCCAGCATTTT
CDR3aa: CAWSPRGNQPQHF
abundance: NA
v_gene: TRBV30
d_gene: NA
j_gene: TRBJ1-5

CDR3nt: TGTGCCAGCAGTGAAACGAAGGGACAGGGGTTTAATGGCTACACCTTC
CDR3aa: CASSETKGQGFNGYTF
abundance: NA
v_gene: TRBV6-1
d_gene: TRBD1
j_gene: TRBJ1-2

CDR3nt: TGTGCCAGCACTTCACCAGGGACTAGCGGGGTCAATGAGCAGTTCTTC
CDR3aa: CASTSPGTSGVNEQFF
abundance: NA
v_gene: TRBV11-1
d_gene: TRBD2
j_gene: TRBJ2-1

CDR3nt: TGTGCCAGCAGCCTCGGACAGAATTCACCCCTCCACTTT
CDR3aa: CASSLGQNSPLHF
abundance: NA
v_gene: TRBV7-3
d_gene: NA
j_gene: TRBJ1-6

CDR3nt: TGTGCCAGCAGTGAAGCGCTTCAGGGGCCCAACACTGAAGCTTTCTTT
CDR3aa: CASSEALQGPNTEAFF
abundance: NA
v_gene: TRBV2
d_gene: NA
j_gene: TRBJ1-1

CDR3nt: TGTGCCAGCAGGGGTCCGGGACAGGGGTGGAATGAGCAGTTCTTC
CDR3aa: CASRGPGQGWNEQFF
abundance: NA
v_gene: TRBV6-1
d_gene: TRBD1
j_gene: TRBJ2-1

CDR3nt: TGTGCCAGCAGTGAAAGAGGTGGCAGCTCCTACGAGCAGTACTTC
CDR3aa: CASSERGGSSYEQYF
abundance: NA
v_gene: TRBV2
d_gene: NA
j_gene: TRBJ2-7

CDR3nt: TGTGCCAGCAGTCGGGAGCCAGGGCTCAGCTATGGCTACACCTTC
CDR3aa: CASSREPGLSYGYTF
abundance: NA
v_gene: TRBV6-1
d_gene: NA
j_gene: TRBJ1-2

CDR3nt: TGTGCCAGCAGCTTGGGCCAGGGGGCTGTTCTCAACGAGCAGTACTTC
CDR3aa: CASSLGQGAVLNEQYF
abundance: NA
v_gene: TRBV5-8
d_gene: TRBD1
j_gene: TRBJ2-7

CDR3nt: TGTGCCAGCAGTTCACAGGGGACTGAAGCTTTCTTT
CDR3aa: CASSSQGTEAFF
abundance: NA
v_gene: TRBV7-2
d_gene: TRBD1
j_gene: TRBJ1-1

CDR3nt: TGTGCCACCAGCAGGGCACAGGGTACTGAAGCTTTCTTT
CDR3aa: CATSRAQGTEAFF
abundance: NA
v_gene: TRBV15
d_gene: NA
j_gene: TRBJ1-1

CDR3nt: TGTGCCAGCAGCTTAGTAACAGGGGGCATAGGCGAGCAGTTCTTC
CDR3aa: CASSLVTGGIGEQFF
abundance: NA
v_gene: TRBV7-7
d_gene: TRBD1
j_gene: TRBJ2-1

CDR3nt: TGTGCCAGCAGCAGCCCCGAGACTAGCGGGGGGGCAGATACGCAGTATTTT
CDR3aa: CASSSPETSGGADTQYF
abundance: NA
v_gene: TRBV21-1
d_gene: NA
j_gene: TRBJ2-3